Detailed here is one TCR beta chain. J gave up 9 bases and V 8 bases, and 7 bases lay outside the gene matches. Germline CDR1 reads SNHLY; CDR2 reads FYNNEI. CDR3 length: 12 amino acids. This entry is derived from a study of CD8 T cells in Susac syndrome. Reverse transcription of about 0.5 to 1 ug RNA was carried out with random hexamers. Amplification of TCR beta CDR3 was carried out by immunoSEQ multiplex PCR, which covered 54 Vbeta and 13 Jbeta segments. MiXCR, applied by TCRdb to the immunoSEQ multiplex PCR reads, yields one record per CDR3 protein. The sample shows 160,000 or so distinct CDR3 sequences, approximately 94% of them seen only once. CD8+ and CD4+ blood T cells underwent TCR beta sequencing. It was treatment-naive patients with stable or active relapsing-remitting disease who made up the multiple sclerosis controls. TEMRA cells were FACS-enriched, unlike CD8+ and CD4+ T cells, which were negatively isolated.

The chain uses TRBV2 and TRBJ2-1, with TRBD2 matching 7 bases. This receptor was taken from a human donor with multiple sclerosis. Input material: CD4+ T cells from PBMCs. Written as DNA, the CDR3 is TGTGCCAGCCAAGCCAGCGGGACTGAGCAGTTCTTC. Protein: CASQASGTEQFF.